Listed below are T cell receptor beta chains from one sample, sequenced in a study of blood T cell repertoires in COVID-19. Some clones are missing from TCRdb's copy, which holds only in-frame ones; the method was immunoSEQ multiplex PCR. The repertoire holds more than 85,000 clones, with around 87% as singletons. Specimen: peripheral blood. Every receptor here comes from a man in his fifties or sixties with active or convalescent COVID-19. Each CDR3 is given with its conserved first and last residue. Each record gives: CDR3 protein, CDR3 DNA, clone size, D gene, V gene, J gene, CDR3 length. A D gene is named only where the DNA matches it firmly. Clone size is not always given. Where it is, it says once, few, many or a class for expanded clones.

CATSDSGTVNQPQHF,TGTGCCACCAGTGATTCCGGGACAGTTAATCAGCCCCAGCATTTT,once,TRBD1,TRBV24-1,TRBJ1-5,15
CASSHVQGYNEQFF,TGTGCCAGCAGCCATGTACAGGGGTACAATGAGCAGTTCTTC,.,TRBD1,TRBV14,TRBJ2-1,14
CAISEIATTDTQYF,TGTGCCATCAGTGAGATAGCGACCACAGATACGCAGTATTTT,.,.,TRBV10-3,TRBJ2-3,14
CASSIPGSGNEKLFF,TGTGCCAGTAGTATCCCGGGCAGCGGTAATGAAAAACTGTTTTTT,.,.,TRBV19,TRBJ1-4,15
CASSVSGGVRTDTQYF,TGTGCCAGCAGCGTTAGCGGGGGGGTTCGCACAGATACGCAGTATTTT,.,TRBD2,TRBV9,TRBJ2-3,16
CASSFTGNGNTIYF,TGTGCCAGCAGCTTTACGGGAAACGGAAACACCATATATTTT,.,.,TRBV7-2,TRBJ1-3,14
CASTEQGAVTIYF,TGTGCCAGTACCGAACAGGGGGCGGTCACCATATATTTT,.,TRBD1,TRBV19,TRBJ1-3,13
CASSLGGTGGPDTQYF,TGCGCCAGCAGCTTGGGAGGGACAGGGGGCCCAGATACGCAGTATTTT,.,TRBD1,TRBV5-1,TRBJ2-3,16
CASSSGTGASRGDSPLHF,TGTGCCAGCAGTTCCGGGACAGGGGCGAGTAGGGGAGATTCACCCCTCCACTTT,.,TRBD1,TRBV28,TRBJ1-6,18
CASSLGTVNEQFF,TGTGCCAGCAGCTTAGGGACAGTAAATGAGCAGTTCTTC,.,.,TRBV11-2,TRBJ2-1,13
CATSGGQAGNEQFF,TGTGCCACCAGTGGTGGACAGGCGGGGAATGAGCAGTTCTTC,once,.,TRBV24-1,TRBJ2-1,14
CASSWGVGGDNEQYF,TGTGCCAGCAGCTGGGGAGTGGGAGGGGATAACGAGCAGTACTTC,.,TRBD2,TRBV5-4,TRBJ2-7,15
CATSNSRGQFNEKLFF,TGTGCCACCAGTAATTCCCGGGGACAGTTTAATGAAAAACTGTTTTTT,.,TRBD1,TRBV19,TRBJ1-4,16
CASSKRGDRQETQYF,TGTGCCAGCAGCAAAAGGGGGGACAGACAAGAGACCCAGTACTTC,.,.,TRBV7-2,TRBJ2-5,15
CASSLPQGTDTQYF,TGCGCCAGCAGCTTGCCCCAGGGTACAGATACGCAGTATTTT,.,.,TRBV5-1,TRBJ2-3,14
CASSPQILRRGTDTQYF,TGTGCCAGCAGCCCCCAGATATTGCGTCGGGGGACAGATACGCAGTATTTT,.,.,TRBV3-1/TRBV3-2,TRBJ2-3,17
CASSQQEDTEAFF,TGTGCCAGCAGCCAACAAGAGGACACTGAAGCTTTCTTT,.,.,TRBV14,TRBJ1-1,13
CASTSGGAGQPQHF,TGTGCCAGCACCTCTGGGGGGGCTGGGCAGCCCCAGCATTTT,.,.,TRBV27,TRBJ1-5,14
CASSSGLAGGVSTYNEQFF,TGTGCCAGCAGCTCGGGACTAGCGGGGGGCGTGTCTACCTACAATGAGCAGTTCTTC,.,TRBD2,TRBV7-2,TRBJ2-1,19
CASRGPQPFGDTQYF,TGTGCCAGTAGGGGCCCCCAGCCGTTTGGAGATACGCAGTATTTT,.,.,TRBV19,TRBJ2-3,15
CATSRDRGSTEAFF,TGTGCCACCAGCAGAGATAGGGGGAGCACTGAAGCTTTCTTT,once,.,TRBV15,TRBJ1-1,14
CASSFGLPQETQYF,TGCGCCAGCAGCTTCGGTCTACCTCAAGAGACCCAGTACTTC,few,.,TRBV5-1,TRBJ2-5,14
CASSLVGTGADQPQHF,TGTGCCAGCAGTTTGGTCGGGACAGGGGCCGATCAGCCCCAGCATTTT,.,TRBD1,TRBV27,TRBJ1-5,16